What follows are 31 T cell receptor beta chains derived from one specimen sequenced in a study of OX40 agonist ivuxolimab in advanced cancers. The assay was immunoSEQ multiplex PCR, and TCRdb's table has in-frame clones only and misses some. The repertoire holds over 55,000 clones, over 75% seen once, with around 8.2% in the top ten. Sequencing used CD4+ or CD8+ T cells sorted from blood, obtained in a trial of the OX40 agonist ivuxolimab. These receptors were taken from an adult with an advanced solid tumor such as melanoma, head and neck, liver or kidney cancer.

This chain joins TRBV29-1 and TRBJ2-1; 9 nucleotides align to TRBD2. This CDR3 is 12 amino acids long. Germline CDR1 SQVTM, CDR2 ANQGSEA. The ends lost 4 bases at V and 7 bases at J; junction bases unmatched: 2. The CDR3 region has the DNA TGCAGCGTTGTGCGGGGGGGGAATGAGCAGTTCTTC. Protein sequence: CSVVRGGNEQFF.

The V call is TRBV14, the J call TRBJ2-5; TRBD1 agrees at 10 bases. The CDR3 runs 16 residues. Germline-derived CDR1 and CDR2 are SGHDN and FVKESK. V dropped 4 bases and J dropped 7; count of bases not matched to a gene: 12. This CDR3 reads CASSPLRDRGIGTQYF. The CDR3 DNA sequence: TGTGCCAGCAGCCCCCTTCGGGACAGGGGAATTGGGACCCAGTACTTC.

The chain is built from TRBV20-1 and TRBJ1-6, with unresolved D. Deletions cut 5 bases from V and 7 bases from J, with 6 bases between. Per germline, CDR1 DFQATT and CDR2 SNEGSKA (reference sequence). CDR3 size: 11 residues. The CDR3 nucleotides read TGCAGTGCTTTGGGGAATTCACCCCTCCACTTT. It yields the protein CSALGNSPLHF.

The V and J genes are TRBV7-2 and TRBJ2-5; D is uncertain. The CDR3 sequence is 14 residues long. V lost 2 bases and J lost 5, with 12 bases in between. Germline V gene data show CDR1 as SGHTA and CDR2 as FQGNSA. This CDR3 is CASSLSVLGETQYF. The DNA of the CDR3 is TGTGCCAGCAGCTTAAGCGTCCTCGGGGAGACCCAGTACTTC.

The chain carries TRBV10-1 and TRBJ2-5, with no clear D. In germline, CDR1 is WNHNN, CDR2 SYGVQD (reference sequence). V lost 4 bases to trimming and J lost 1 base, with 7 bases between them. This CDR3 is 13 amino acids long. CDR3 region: CASSGASQETQYF. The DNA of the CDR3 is TGCGCCAGCAGTGGAGCGTCCCAAGAGACCCAGTACTTC.

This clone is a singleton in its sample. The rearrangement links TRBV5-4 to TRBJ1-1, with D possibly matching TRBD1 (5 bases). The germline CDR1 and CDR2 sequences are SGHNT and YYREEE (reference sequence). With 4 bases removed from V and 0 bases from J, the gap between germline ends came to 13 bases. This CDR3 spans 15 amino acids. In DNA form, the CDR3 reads TGTGCCAGCAGCAGAGACAGTCTAATGAACACTGAAGCTTTCTTT. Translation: CASSRDSLMNTEAFF.

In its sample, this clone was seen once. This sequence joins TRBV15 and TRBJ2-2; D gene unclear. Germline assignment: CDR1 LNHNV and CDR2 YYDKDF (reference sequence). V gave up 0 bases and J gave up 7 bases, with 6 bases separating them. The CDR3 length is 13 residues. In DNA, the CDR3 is TGTGCCACCAGCAGAGATCTTCGCGGGGAGCTGTTTTTT. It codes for CATSRDLRGELFF.

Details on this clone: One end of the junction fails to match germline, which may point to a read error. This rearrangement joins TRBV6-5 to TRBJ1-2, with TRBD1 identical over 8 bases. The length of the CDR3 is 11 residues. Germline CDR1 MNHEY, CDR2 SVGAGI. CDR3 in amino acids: CASRSTGATFF. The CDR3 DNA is TGTGCCAGCCGATCGACAGGGGCGACCTTCTTC.

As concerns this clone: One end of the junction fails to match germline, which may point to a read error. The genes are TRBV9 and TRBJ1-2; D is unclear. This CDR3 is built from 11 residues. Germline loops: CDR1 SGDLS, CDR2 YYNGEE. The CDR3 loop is CASSVERPGAF. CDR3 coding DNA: TGTGCCAGCAGCGTAGAACGGCCCGGGGCCTTC.

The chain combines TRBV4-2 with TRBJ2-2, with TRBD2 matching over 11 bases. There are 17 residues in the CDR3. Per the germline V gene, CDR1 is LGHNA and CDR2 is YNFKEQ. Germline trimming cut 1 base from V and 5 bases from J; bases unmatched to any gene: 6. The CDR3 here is CASSQAIAGGRTGELFF. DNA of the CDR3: TGTGCCAGCAGCCAAGCCATAGCGGGGGGGCGGACCGGGGAGCTGTTTTTT.

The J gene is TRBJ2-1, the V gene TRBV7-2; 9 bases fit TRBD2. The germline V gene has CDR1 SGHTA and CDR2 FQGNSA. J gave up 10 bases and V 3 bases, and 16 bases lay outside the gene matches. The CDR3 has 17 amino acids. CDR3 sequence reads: CASSFPWGSSGKYEQFF. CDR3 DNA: TGTGCCAGCAGCTTCCCCTGGGGGTCTAGCGGGAAATACGAGCAGTTCTTC.

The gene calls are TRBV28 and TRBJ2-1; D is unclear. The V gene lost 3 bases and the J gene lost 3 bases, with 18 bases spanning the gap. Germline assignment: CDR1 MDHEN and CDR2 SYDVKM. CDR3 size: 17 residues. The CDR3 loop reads CASSFSGVETFYNEQFF. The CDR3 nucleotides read TGTGCCAGCAGTTTTTCAGGTGTCGAGACCTTCTACAATGAGCAGTTCTTC.

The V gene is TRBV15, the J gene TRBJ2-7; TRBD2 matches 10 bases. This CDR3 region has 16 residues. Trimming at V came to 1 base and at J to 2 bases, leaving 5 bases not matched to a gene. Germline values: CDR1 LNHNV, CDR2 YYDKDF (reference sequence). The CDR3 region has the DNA TGTGCCACCAGCAGAGCGACTAGCGGGTATGCCTACGAGCAGTACTTC. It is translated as CATSRATSGYAYEQYF.

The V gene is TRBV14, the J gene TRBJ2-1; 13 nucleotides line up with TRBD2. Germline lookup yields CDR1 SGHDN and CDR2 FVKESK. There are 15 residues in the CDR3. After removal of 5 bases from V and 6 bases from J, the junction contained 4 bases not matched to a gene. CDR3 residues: CASSKTSGGVNEQFF. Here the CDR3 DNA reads TGTGCCAGCAGCAAAACTAGCGGGGGGGTCAATGAGCAGTTCTTC.

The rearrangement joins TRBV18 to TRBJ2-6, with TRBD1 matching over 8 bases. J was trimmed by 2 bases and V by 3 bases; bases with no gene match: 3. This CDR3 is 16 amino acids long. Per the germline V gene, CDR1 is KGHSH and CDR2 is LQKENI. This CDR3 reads CASSPQGAAGANVLTF. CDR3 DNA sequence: TGTGCCAGCTCACCCCAGGGGGCGGCTGGGGCCAACGTCCTGACTTTC.

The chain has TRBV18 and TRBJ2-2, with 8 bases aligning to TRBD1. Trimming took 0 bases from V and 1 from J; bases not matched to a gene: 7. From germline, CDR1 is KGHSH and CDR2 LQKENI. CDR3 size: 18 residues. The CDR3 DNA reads TGTGCCAGCTCACCACCGTTGTTGACAGGGGTGAACACCGGGGAGCTGTTTTTT. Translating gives CASSPPLLTGVNTGELFF.

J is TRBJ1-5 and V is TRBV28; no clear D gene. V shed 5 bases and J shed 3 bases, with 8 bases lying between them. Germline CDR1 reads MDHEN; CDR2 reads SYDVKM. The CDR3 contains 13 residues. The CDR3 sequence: CASSPPNNQPQHF. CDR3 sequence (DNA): TGTGCCAGCAGTCCCCCCAACAATCAGCCCCAGCATTTT.

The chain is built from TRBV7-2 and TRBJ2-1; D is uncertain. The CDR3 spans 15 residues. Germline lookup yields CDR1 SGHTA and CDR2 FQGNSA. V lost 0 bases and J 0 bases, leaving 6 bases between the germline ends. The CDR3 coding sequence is TGTGCCAGCAGCTTAGCGCGGAACTCCTACAATGAGCAGTTCTTC. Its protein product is CASSLARNSYNEQFF.

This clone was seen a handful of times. The CDR3 coding sequence is TGTGCCTGGAGTGAAACGGGACATACCGCCGAGCAGTACTTC. Its translation: CAWSETGHTAEQYF. The chain uses TRBV30 and TRBJ2-7; D possibly corresponds to TRBD1 (6 bases). The CDR3 length is 14 residues. Germline lookup yields CDR1 GTSNPN and CDR2 SVGIG (reference sequence). With 1 base removed from V and 6 bases from J, the gap between germline ends came to 16 bases.

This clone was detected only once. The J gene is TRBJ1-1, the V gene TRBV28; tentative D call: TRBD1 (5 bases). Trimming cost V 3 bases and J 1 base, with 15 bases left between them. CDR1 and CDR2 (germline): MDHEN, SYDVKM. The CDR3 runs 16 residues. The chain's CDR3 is CASSFQAGRGNTEAFF. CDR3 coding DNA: TGTGCCAGCAGTTTCCAAGCAGGGCGGGGGAACACTGAAGCTTTCTTT. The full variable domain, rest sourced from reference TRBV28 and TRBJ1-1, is DVKVTQSSRYLVKRTGEKVFLECVQDMDHENMFWYRQDPGLGLRLIYFSYDVKMKEKGDIPEGYSVSREKKERFSLILESASTNQTSMYLCASSFQAGRGNTEAFFGQGTRLTVV.

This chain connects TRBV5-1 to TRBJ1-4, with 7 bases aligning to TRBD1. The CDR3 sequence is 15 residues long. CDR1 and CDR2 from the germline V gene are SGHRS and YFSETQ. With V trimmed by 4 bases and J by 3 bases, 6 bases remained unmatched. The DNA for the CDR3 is TGCGCCAGCAGCGCAATGACAGGGCCTAATGAAAAACTGTTTTTT. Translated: CASSAMTGPNEKLFF.

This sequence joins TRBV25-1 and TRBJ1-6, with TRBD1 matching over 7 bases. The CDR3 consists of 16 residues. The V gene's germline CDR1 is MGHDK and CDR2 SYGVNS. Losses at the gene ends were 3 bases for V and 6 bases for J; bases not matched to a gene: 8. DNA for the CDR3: TGTGCCAGCAGTGACCCCAGACAGGGAAGTAATTCACCCCTCCACTTT. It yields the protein CASSDPRQGSNSPLHF.

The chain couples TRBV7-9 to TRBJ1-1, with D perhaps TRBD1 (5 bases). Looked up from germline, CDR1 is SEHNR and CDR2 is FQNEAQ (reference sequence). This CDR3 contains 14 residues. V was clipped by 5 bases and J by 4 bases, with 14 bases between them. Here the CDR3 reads CASSLLSGSTEAFF. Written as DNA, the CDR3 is TGTGCCAGCAGCCTTCTGTCAGGGTCCACTGAAGCTTTCTTT.

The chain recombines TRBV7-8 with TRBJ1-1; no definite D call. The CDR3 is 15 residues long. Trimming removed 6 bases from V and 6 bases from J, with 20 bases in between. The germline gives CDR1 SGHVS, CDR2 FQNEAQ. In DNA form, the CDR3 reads TGTGCCAGCAGGCCAAGTACGACCTCCGCGGCTGAAGCTTTCTTT. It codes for CASRPSTTSAAEAFF.

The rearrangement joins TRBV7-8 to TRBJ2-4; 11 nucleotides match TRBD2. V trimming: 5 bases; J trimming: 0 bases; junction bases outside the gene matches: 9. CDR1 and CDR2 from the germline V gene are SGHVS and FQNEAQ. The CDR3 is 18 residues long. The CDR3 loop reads CASSQGTSGFIAKNIQYF. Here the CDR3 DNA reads TGTGCCAGCAGCCAAGGGACTAGCGGATTCATAGCCAAAAACATTCAGTACTTC.

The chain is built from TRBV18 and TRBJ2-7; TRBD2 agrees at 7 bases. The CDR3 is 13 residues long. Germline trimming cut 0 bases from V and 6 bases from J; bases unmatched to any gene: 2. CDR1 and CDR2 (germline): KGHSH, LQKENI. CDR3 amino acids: CASSPPGGGEQYF. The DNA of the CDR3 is TGTGCCAGCTCACCACCGGGCGGGGGCGAGCAGTACTTC.

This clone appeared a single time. CDR3: CASSLLRGNEQFF. The CDR3, as DNA: TGTGCCAGCAGCTTACTCCGGGGGAATGAGCAGTTCTTC. The gene calls are TRBV11-2 and TRBJ2-1; maybe TRBD2 (6 bases). Trimming cost V 2 bases and J 7 bases, with 9 bases left between them. Per the germline V gene, CDR1 is SGHAT and CDR2 is FQNNGV. The CDR3 has 13 amino acids.

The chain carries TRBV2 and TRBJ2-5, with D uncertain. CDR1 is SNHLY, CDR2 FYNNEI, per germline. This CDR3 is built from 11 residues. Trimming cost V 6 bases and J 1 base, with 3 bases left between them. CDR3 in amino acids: CASSSQETQYF. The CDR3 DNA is TGTGCCAGCAGCTCCCAAGAGACCCAGTACTTC.

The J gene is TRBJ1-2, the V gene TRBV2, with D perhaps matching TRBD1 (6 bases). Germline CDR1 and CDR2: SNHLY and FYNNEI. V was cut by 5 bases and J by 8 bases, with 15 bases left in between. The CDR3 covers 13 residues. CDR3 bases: TGTGCCAGCAGTAGAGAACAGGGTGACGGCTACACCTTC. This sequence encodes CASSREQGDGYTF. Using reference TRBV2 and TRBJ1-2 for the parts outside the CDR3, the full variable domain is EPEVTQTPSHQVTQMGQEVILRCVPISNHLYFYWYRQILGQKVEFLVSFYNNEISEKSEIFDDQFSVERPDGSNFTLKIRSTKLEDSAMYFCASSREQGDGYTFGSGTRLTVV.

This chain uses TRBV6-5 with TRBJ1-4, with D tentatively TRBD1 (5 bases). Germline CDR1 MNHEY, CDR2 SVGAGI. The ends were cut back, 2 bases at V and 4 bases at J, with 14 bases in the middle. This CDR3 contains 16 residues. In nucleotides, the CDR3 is TGTGCCAGCAGTTACACGCTGGGACGGATTAATGAAAAACTGTTTTTT. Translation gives CASSYTLGRINEKLFF.

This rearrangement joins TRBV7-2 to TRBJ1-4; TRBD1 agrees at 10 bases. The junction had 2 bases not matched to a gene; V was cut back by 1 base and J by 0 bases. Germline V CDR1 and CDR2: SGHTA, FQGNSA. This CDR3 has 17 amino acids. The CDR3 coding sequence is TGTGCCAGCAGCTTAGGGGACAGGGGAGCAACTAATGAAAAACTGTTTTTT. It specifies CASSLGDRGATNEKLFF.